Below, 10 T cell receptor beta chains from the same sample are listed, as sequenced in a study of brain T cells in children with intractable seizures. TCRdb keeps only in-frame clones here, not all; method: immunoSEQ multiplex PCR. The sample holds about 80,000 clones; around 90% are singletons and the top ten take roughly 25%. Sequenced material: peripheral blood, taken at surgery. These receptors all come from a girl aged 2 to 9 with Rasmussen encephalitis and intractable seizures.

V is TRBV5-4 and J is TRBJ2-1; TRBD2 matches at 9 bases. With 2 bases clipped from V and 7 bases from J, the junction kept 4 bases outside the gene matches. The CDR3 is 14 residues long. The V gene's germline CDR1 is SGHNT and CDR2 YYREEE (reference sequence). The CDR3 nucleotides read TGTGCCAGCAGCTTAGGTCTAGCGGGAAATGAGCAGTTCTTC. Its protein is CASSLGLAGNEQFF.

The V call is TRBV28, the J call TRBJ2-7; 8 bases match TRBD1. CDR3 size: 14 residues. Germline CDR1 and CDR2: MDHEN and SYDVKM. Unmatched junction bases numbered 4, after V lost 3 bases and J lost 3 bases. CDR3 region: CASSFPTGGYEQYF. The CDR3 region has the DNA TGTGCCAGCAGTTTCCCTACAGGGGGCTACGAGCAGTACTTC.

The chain joins TRBV27 to TRBJ1-1; a possible D gene is TRBD1 (5 bases). The CDR3 runs 14 residues. The ends were cut back, 3 bases at V and 1 base at J, with 9 bases in the middle. Germline assignment: CDR1 MNHEY and CDR2 SMNVEV (reference sequence). CDR3 sequence reads: CASSFPGQNTEAFF. The CDR3 DNA follows: TGTGCCAGCAGTTTCCCCGGACAGAACACTGAAGCTTTCTTT.

V usage is TRBV4-2 and J usage is TRBJ2-3; 7 positions agree with TRBD2. Per the germline V gene, CDR1 is LGHNA and CDR2 is YNFKEQ. The CDR3 loop spans 20 amino acids. V lost 1 base to trimming and J lost 0 bases; unmatched junction nucleotides: 16. The CDR3 sequence: CASSQGLSAGDPTSTDTQYF. The CDR3 bases are TGTGCCAGCAGCCAAGGCTTGTCGGCGGGGGACCCTACTAGCACAGATACGCAGTATTTT.

V and J are TRBV19 and TRBJ2-7; 7 bases align to TRBD1. V gave up 6 bases and J gave up 2 bases; unmatched junction bases: 7. The CDR3 extends over 14 amino acids. Germline V CDR1 and CDR2: LNHDA, SQIVND (reference sequence). CDR3 nucleotides: TGTGCCAGTAGCGGCAGGGGGTTTGCCTACGAGCAGTACTTC. Translated, it gives CASSGRGFAYEQYF.

The rearrangement uses TRBV18 and TRBJ2-7; the D is unclear. V dropped 2 bases and J dropped 3 bases, with 5 bases sitting between them. This CDR3 spans 12 amino acids. Germline CDR1 reads KGHSH; CDR2 reads LQKENI. CDR3 DNA: TGTGCCAGCTCACCAAAGGGCTACGAGCAGTACTTC. This encodes CASSPKGYEQYF. The whole variable domain, remainder taken from reference TRBV18 and TRBJ2-7, is NAGVMQNPRHLVRRRGQEARLRCSPMKGHSHVYWYRQLPEEGLKFMVYLQKENIIDESGMPKERFSAEFPKEGPSILRIQQVVRGDSAAYFCASSPKGYEQYFGPGTRLTVT.

The chain joins TRBV11-3 to TRBJ2-3, with 7 bases lining up with TRBD1. Losses at the gene ends were 5 bases for V and 3 bases for J; bases not matched to a gene: 5. The CDR3 runs 14 residues. Germline CDR1 and CDR2: SGHNT and YENEEA. The CDR3 region has the DNA TGTGCCAGCAGCGCCGGGACAGTGACAGATACGCAGTATTTT. Protein: CASSAGTVTDTQYF.

This clone appeared once. This chain connects TRBV27 to TRBJ2-7, with 14 bases identical to TRBD2. There are 14 residues in the CDR3. Germline V lookup: CDR1 MNHEY, CDR2 SMNVEV (reference sequence). With V trimmed by 5 bases and J by 7 bases, 4 bases remained unmatched. This CDR3 is CASSMGLAGEEQYF. CDR3 coding DNA: TGTGCCAGCAGTATGGGACTAGCGGGAGAAGAGCAGTACTTC.

This chain links TRBV7-9 with TRBJ1-3; D remains ambiguous. This CDR3 has 15 residues. Trimming stripped 6 bases from V and 0 bases from J, with 12 bases between. Germline V gene lookup returns CDR1 SEHNR and CDR2 FQNEAQ (reference sequence). DNA for the CDR3: TGTGCCAGCAGACCTCAGCAACCCTCTGGAAACACCATATATTTT. Protein sequence: CASRPQQPSGNTIYF.

The gene calls are TRBV6-2 or TRBV6-3 and TRBJ2-4; D unresolved. Trimming cost V 4 bases and J 7 bases, with 5 bases left between them. The CDR3 has 11 amino acids. Germline V gene sequence: CDR1 MNHEY, CDR2 SVGEGT. In DNA form, the CDR3 reads TGTGCCAGCAGTTTTTCGAACATTCAGTACTTC. Protein sequence: CASSFSNIQYF.